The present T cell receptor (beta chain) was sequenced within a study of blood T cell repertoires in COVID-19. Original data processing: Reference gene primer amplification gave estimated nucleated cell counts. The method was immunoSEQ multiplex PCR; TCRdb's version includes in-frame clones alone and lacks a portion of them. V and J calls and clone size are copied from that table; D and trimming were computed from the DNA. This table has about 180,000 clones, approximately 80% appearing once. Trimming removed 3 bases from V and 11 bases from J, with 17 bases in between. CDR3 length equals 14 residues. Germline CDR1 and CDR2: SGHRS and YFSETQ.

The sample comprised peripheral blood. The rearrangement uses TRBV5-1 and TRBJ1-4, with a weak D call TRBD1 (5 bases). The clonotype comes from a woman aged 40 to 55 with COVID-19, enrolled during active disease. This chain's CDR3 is CASSSAGLEEKLFF. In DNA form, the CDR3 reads TGCGCCAGCAGCTCCGCGGGGCTGGAGGAGAAACTGTTTTTT. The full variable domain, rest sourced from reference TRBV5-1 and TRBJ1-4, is KAGVTQTPRYLIKTRGQQVTLSCSPISGHRSVSWYQQTPGQGLQFLFEYFSETQRNKGNFPGRFSGRQFSNSRSEMNVSTLELGDSALYLCASSSAGLEEKLFFGSGTQLSVL.